The 2 T cell receptor beta chains in this list originate from one sample, sequenced in a study of cytomegalovirus exposure and HLA in healthy donors. Libraries were prepared by immunoSEQ multiplex PCR; TCRdb keeps only in-frame clonotypes and omits some of them. Here the sample spans about 97,000 clones, around 96% being singletons. The sequenced material came from PBMCs. The receptors come from a woman under 30 in good health and CMV-seronegative.

The CDR3 spells CASSQDSAGGYNEQFF. The CDR3, as DNA: TGCGCCAGCAGCCAAGATTCCGCGGGGGGATACAATGAGCAGTTCTTC. The chain is built from TRBV4-3 and TRBJ2-1, with 8 bases aligning to TRBD2. Germline V gene sequence: CDR1 LGHNA, CDR2 YSLEER. The CDR3 extends over 16 amino acids. V gave up 0 bases and J gave up 4 bases; unmatched junction bases: 5.

This chain links TRBV19 with TRBJ1-4, with D tentatively TRBD1 (5 bases). This CDR3 spans 20 amino acids. V shed 4 bases and J shed 1 base, with 25 bases lying between them. Germline-derived CDR1 and CDR2 are LNHDA and SQIVND (reference sequence). CDR3 region: CASSTRIRDSLPGTNEKLFF. CDR3 DNA: TGTGCCAGTAGTACTCGTATACGAGACAGTCTCCCGGGAACTAATGAAAAACTGTTTTTT.